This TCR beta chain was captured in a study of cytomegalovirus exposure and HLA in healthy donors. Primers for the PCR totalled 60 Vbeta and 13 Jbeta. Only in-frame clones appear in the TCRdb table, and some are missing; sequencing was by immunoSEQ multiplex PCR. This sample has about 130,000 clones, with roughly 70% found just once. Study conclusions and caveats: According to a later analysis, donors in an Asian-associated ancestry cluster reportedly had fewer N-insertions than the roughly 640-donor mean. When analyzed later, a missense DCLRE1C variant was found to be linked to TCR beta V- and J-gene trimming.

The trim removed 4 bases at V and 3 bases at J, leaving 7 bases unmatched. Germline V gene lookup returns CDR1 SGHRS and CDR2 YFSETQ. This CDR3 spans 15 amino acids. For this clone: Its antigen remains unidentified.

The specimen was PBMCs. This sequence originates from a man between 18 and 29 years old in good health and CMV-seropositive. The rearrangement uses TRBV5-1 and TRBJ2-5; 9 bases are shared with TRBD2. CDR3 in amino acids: CASSGGLAAEETQYF. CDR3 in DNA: TGCGCCAGCAGCGGGGGACTAGCTGCCGAAGAGACCCAGTACTTC.